One and the same sample provided the 11 T cell receptor beta chains below, sequenced in a study of T cells after posttransplantation cyclophosphamide. The protocol was immunoSEQ multiplex PCR, while the TCRdb copy is restricted to in-frame clones and leaves out a portion. The sample holds 50,000 to 65,000 clones; around 84% are singletons and the top ten take approximately 3%. The sequencing input was PBMCs. These receptors came from a man aged 25 to 40 with a blood cancer, CMV-positive, and with a related stem cell donor.

The chain uses TRBV7-9 and TRBJ2-2; D unclear. The germline V gene has CDR1 SEHNR and CDR2 FQNEAQ (reference sequence). CDR3 length: 15 residues. The V end lost 3 bases, the J end lost 1 base, and 9 bases lay between the germline ends. CDR3 amino acids: CASSLSSRNTGELFF. As DNA, the CDR3 is TGTGCCAGCAGCTTGTCTAGTCGGAACACCGGGGAGCTGTTTTTT.

This sequence joins TRBV18 and TRBJ1-1, with 12 bases matching TRBD1. This CDR3 is built from 15 residues. The trim removed 3 bases at V and 7 bases at J, leaving 6 bases unmatched. Germline loops: CDR1 KGHSH, CDR2 LQKENI. CDR3 bases: TGTGCCAGCTCACCCACGGGACAGGGGGCGAATGAAGCTTTCTTT. This translates into CASSPTGQGANEAFF. Looking up the rest from reference TRBV18 and TRBJ1-1 gives the full variable domain: NAGVMQNPRHLVRRRGQEARLRCSPMKGHSHVYWYRQLPEEGLKFMVYLQKENIIDESGMPKERFSAEFPKEGPSILRIQQVVRGDSAAYFCASSPTGQGANEAFFGQGTRLTVV.

The table lists this clone with a few counts. The chain joins TRBV30 to TRBJ1-4; 7 bases fit TRBD1. The CDR3 has 12 amino acids. Germline V gene sequence: CDR1 GTSNPN, CDR2 SVGIG (reference sequence). The CDR3 region is CASGTASEKLFF. The CDR3 coding sequence is TGTGCTTCCGGGACAGCAAGTGAAAAACTGTTTTTT. The full variable domain, in which reference TRBV30 and TRBJ1-4 provide the parts outside the CDR3, is SQTIHQWPATLVQPVGSPLSLECTVEGTSNPNLYWYRQAAGRGLQLLFYSVGIGQISSEVPQNLSASRPQDRQFILSSKKLLLSDSGFYLCASGTASEKLFFGSGTQLSVL.

V usage is TRBV2 and J usage is TRBJ1-1, with a weak D call TRBD1 (6 bases). The germline gives CDR1 SNHLY, CDR2 FYNNEI. CDR3 size: 13 residues. V lost 6 bases and J 0 bases, leaving 8 bases between the germline ends. CDR3 DNA: TGTGCCAGCAGCGGGGACATGAACACTGAAGCTTTCTTT. Its protein product is CASSGDMNTEAFF.

The chain employs TRBV7-9 and TRBJ1-5; D remains unclear. V lost 5 bases and J lost 6, with 20 bases in between. Germline V gene sequence: CDR1 SEHNR, CDR2 FQNEAQ (reference sequence). This CDR3 comprises 16 residues. DNA of the CDR3: TGTGCCAGCAGCGCGAACCGGGTCGATCGCTCTCAGCCCCAGCATTTT. Its translation is CASSANRVDRSQPQHF.

The chain uses TRBV7-9 and TRBJ1-1; 8 nucleotides line up with TRBD1. CDR3 length: 13 amino acids. Unmatched junction bases numbered 7, after V lost 5 bases and J lost 8 bases. The germline CDR1 and CDR2 sequences are SEHNR and FQNEAQ (reference sequence). The CDR3 DNA follows: TGTGCCAGCAGCCCGTGGGACAGGAGCGAAGCTTTCTTT. Translating gives CASSPWDRSEAFF.

The chain carries TRBV28 and TRBJ2-2; perhaps TRBD1 as D (7 bases). Germline V CDR1 and CDR2: MDHEN, SYDVKM. V was trimmed by 5 bases and J by 3 bases, leaving 16 bases between them. The length of the CDR3 is 16 residues. CDR3 sequence: CASSGGTAKDTGELFF. CDR3 DNA: TGTGCCAGCAGTGGGGGGACAGCCAAAGACACCGGGGAGCTGTTTTTT. The whole variable domain, filled in from reference TRBV28 and TRBJ2-2, reads DVKVTQSSRYLVKRTGEKVFLECVQDMDHENMFWYRQDPGLGLRLIYFSYDVKMKEKGDIPEGYSVSREKKERFSLILESASTNQTSMYLCASSGGTAKDTGELFFGEGSRLTVL.

The V and J genes are TRBV4-2 and TRBJ1-2, with 7 bases that match TRBD1. Looked up from germline, CDR1 is LGHNA and CDR2 is YNFKEQ. This CDR3 has 15 residues. The V gene end was trimmed by 1 base and the J gene end by 8 bases; junction bases not matched to a gene: 10. The CDR3 DNA reads TGTGCCAGCAGCCAAGCCTCAGGGGGGATAGGAGGCTACACCTTC. Residues: CASSQASGGIGGYTF.

This chain uses TRBV27 with TRBJ2-1, with a tentative D call TRBD1 (6 bases). The V end was cut by 5 bases, the J end by 3 bases, with 14 bases between. The CDR3 contains 15 residues. In germline, CDR1 is MNHEY, CDR2 SMNVEV (reference sequence). The CDR3 DNA reads as TGTGCCAGCAGTGTCAGGACAGAGTTCTACAATGAGCAGTTCTTC. Protein: CASSVRTEFYNEQFF.

The chain carries TRBV2 and TRBJ2-7, with 11 positions matching TRBD2. The germline CDR1 and CDR2 sequences are SNHLY and FYNNEI. The CDR3 is 15 amino acids. Germline trimming cut 6 bases from V and 4 bases from J; bases unmatched to any gene: 8. CDR3 in DNA: TGTGCCAGCAGCGCCCTAGCGGGGGGCATATACGAGCAGTACTTC. The encoded protein is CASSALAGGIYEQYF.

In this sample, this clone turned up a few times. The chain employs TRBV27 and TRBJ2-3, with D perhaps TRBD1 (5 bases). The germline V and J ends were trimmed by 6 bases and 0 bases, with 16 bases remaining between them. The CDR3 runs 16 residues. Per the germline V gene, CDR1 is MNHEY and CDR2 is SMNVEV (reference sequence). In nucleotides, the CDR3 is TGTGCCAGCAGGACACAACCCGACAGTAGCACAGATACGCAGTATTTT. This encodes CASRTQPDSSTDTQYF.